This TCR beta chain was profiled in a study of cytomegalovirus exposure and HLA in healthy donors. PCR used 60 Vbeta primers and 13 Jbeta primers. Only in-frame clones appear in the TCRdb table, and some are missing; sequencing was by immunoSEQ multiplex PCR. The profile shows under 150,000 clones, about 80% of them singletons. Concerning this clone itself: Its antigen is not identified. Other DNA sequences in the sample encode the same CDR3.

This CDR3 comprises 13 residues. Germline V CDR1 and CDR2: MGHRA, YSYEKL. Trimming shortened V by 0 bases and J by 5 bases, and 7 bases separated the two germline ends. Overall study findings and caveats: The classifier was said to identify cytomegalovirus status with high specificity and sensitivity. About 87% or about 30% of the time was how often most TCR beta V segments were productive, according to an earlier analysis.

The sample was PBMCs. The chain joins TRBV4-1 to TRBJ1-2; a possible D gene is TRBD1 (5 bases). The receptor's source is a woman in her 40s in good health and CMV-seronegative. CDR3 sequence (DNA): TGCGCCAGCAGCCAAGATCGGGGGTATGGCTACACCTTC. Its translation: CASSQDRGYGYTF.